The clone carrying this T cell receptor (beta chain) qualifies as medium-sized. Assay used: immunoSEQ multiplex PCR; TCRdb lists only in-frame clones, some missing. The sample shows some 50,000 clones, roughly 85% of them seen only once. This entry belongs to a study of PD-L1 blockade in urothelial cancer. Overall study context: At 3 weeks after treatment start (second dose) and again at 6 weeks, blood was analyzed.

CDR1 is SGHNT and CDR2 is YENEEA in the germline V gene. V gave up 6 bases and J gave up 8 bases, with 17 bases separating them. The CDR3 consists of 14 residues. The sample's time point: pretreatment peripheral blood. Each patient's cancer was a locally advanced or metastatic urothelial carcinoma. The V and J genes are TRBV11-3 and TRBJ2-1, with unresolved D. The clonotype comes from a woman aged 60-75 years with urothelial cancer. This specimen consisted of PBMCs, obtained around atezolizumab (anti-PD-L1) treatment. The CDR3 DNA sequence: TGTGCCAGCAGTCTTAGTCCTGTAGTCCATGAGCAGTTCTTC. Translation gives CASSLSPVVHEQFF.